This T cell receptor beta chain is drawn from a study of blood T cell repertoires in COVID-19 (dated by TCRdb to 2018 to 2020). Turning to the overall study: The collaborator samples originated in the United States, Italy and Spain and spanned the acute and convalescent phases of COVID-19. Samples were obtained from the ongoing ImmuneRACE study (first 160 participants) and from some 1,200 subjects provided by 6 global collaborators. A freely available public database, intended as a resource for researchers studying the immune response to SARS-CoV-2, is where the repertoires were released. The material from the prospective study consisted of cDNA or gDNA derived from T cells, B-cell-depleted T cells, or PBMCs. Subjects who had been exposed to COVID-19, were actively infected with it, or had recovered from it provided the deeply sampled blood TCRbeta repertoires that made up the dataset. Nearly every sample came with metadata listing a de-identified subject ID, COVID-19 status, age in years and sex. HLA class I and class II types, where available, came from metadata supplied by the sample provider rather than from assay-based typing. The investigation overall reported the following: The quantity of clinical and demographic metadata differed by source and by participant and was supplied without curation.

One collaborating source in Seattle enrolled patients during active infection and followed them longitudinally through the course of disease. The collaborating institutions used their own protocols to collect whole blood in K2EDTA tubes. For TCRbeta analysis, collaborators shipped samples in one of three forms: frozen whole blood, isolated PBMCs, or DNA extracted from either of those sample types. TCRbeta CDR3 regions were amplified from genomic DNA using the immunoSEQ Assay, a bias-controlled multiplex PCR. On the authors' methods: The number of nucleated cells in each sample was estimated by amplification of reference gene primers within the assay. To quantify the absolute abundance of each unique TCRbeta CDR3 rearrangement, sequence reads were collapsed and filtered. For each sample, productive Simpson clonality was calculated by taking the square root of Simpson's diversity index across productive rearrangements. TCRdb stores this immuneACCESS table with in-frame sequences only. Part of the clones is absent; in the studies checked, under half of the shortfall reflects unresolved V genes, and no reason is known for the rest. That table supplies the V and J calls and clone size; D and trimming were determined from the DNA. This sample gives some 290,000 clones in total; roughly nine tenths of them show up just once. The ten biggest clones cover over 9.5% of the sample.

A word on this clone: The antigen it binds to is not known. The input lacks base qualities; no much larger clone sits a single base away.

The sample was peripheral blood. The TCR was taken from a woman in her twenties or thirties with COVID-19, enrolled during active disease.

Here the CDR3 is given as CATGTGYHEQYF. The DNA reads TGTGCCACCGGGACAGGGTACCACGAGCAGTACTTC. The chain couples TRBV10-3 to TRBJ2-7, and TRBD1 aligns with 9 junction nucleotides. The germline V gene yields ENHRY for CDR1 and SYGVKD for CDR2. The CDR3 contains 12 residues, cysteine and phenylalanine counted. This entry keeps only the CDR3 DNA: 36 bases, framed from base 1. After removal of 10 bases from V and 5 bases from J, the junction retains 6 bases not matched to a gene.